Each of the 17 T cell receptor beta chains below was sequenced from the same sample in a study of a mutant IDH1 vaccine in newly diagnosed glioma. Time point indicated: week 35, safety follow-up. Each vaccine dose was 300 ug of mutant IDH1 20-mer peptide, with topical imiquimod. Here immunoSEQ multiplex PCR was the method, and the copy in TCRdb shows in-frame clones only, minus some. The sample lists tens of thousands of clones, 80% to 90% occurring once. Antigen specificity for these receptors is unknown. The source material was PBMCs, sampled from a glioma patient whose treatment included an IDH1 peptide vaccine. The receptors shown here come from a man between 35 and 55 years old with glioma.

The chain has TRBV5-7 and TRBJ1-4; D may be TRBD1 (5 bases). TRBV5-7 is labeled an ORF, and its function is uncertain. Trimming removed 3 bases at V and 7 bases at J, with 13 bases between. CDR3 size: 14 residues. The CDR3 nucleotides are TGTGCCAGCAGCTCCAGGGTGGTTGGTGAAAAACTGTTTTTT. It encodes CASSSRVVGEKLFF.

This clone was recorded once. The sample holds other DNA sequences that translate to the same CDR3. This chain links TRBV7-2 with TRBJ2-3; D call uncertain. Looked up from germline, CDR1 is SGHTA and CDR2 is FQGNSA. The CDR3 runs 12 residues. Trimming shortened V by 5 bases and J by 0 bases, and 3 bases separated the two germline ends. The CDR3 is CASSSSTDTQYF. In DNA, the CDR3 is TGTGCCAGCAGCAGTAGCACAGATACGCAGTATTTT.

The chain couples TRBV7-8 to TRBJ2-5; tentatively, D is TRBD1 or TRBD2 (6 bases each). V was clipped by 4 bases and J by 4 bases, with 13 bases between them. The CDR3 has 14 amino acids. Germline values: CDR1 SGHVS, CDR2 FQNEAQ. The CDR3 spells CASSYGGTGETQYF. The CDR3 nucleotides read TGTGCCAGCAGCTACGGGGGCACTGGAGAGACCCAGTACTTC.

The DNA of the CDR3 is TGTGCCAGCTCACCAATGGCGCTAGCGGGAGAGAGGACCTACAATGAGCAGTTCTTC. Its protein is CASSPMALAGERTYNEQFF. The chain combines TRBV18 with TRBJ2-1, with 10 bases lining up with TRBD2. This CDR3 region has 19 residues. The germline gives CDR1 KGHSH, CDR2 LQKENI. The trim removed 2 bases at V and 2 bases at J, leaving 12 bases unmatched.

The chain links TRBV7-2 to TRBJ2-5; D perhaps matches TRBD1 (6 bases). The CDR3 has 17 residues. CDR1 SGHTA and CDR2 FQGNSA come from the germline V gene. V dropped 5 bases and J dropped 7 bases, with 26 bases sitting between them. CDR3 bases: TGTGCCAGCAGCCCAGTCCCTTTACCGACAGGAGGAGTGACCCAGTACTTC. Translated, it gives CASSPVPLPTGGVTQYF. Filled out from reference TRBV7-2 and TRBJ2-5, the complete variable domain reads GAGVSQSPSNKVTEKGKDVELRCDPISGHTALYWYRQSLGQGLEFLIYFQGNSAPDKSGLPSDRFSAERTGGSVSTLTIQRTQQEDSAVYLCASSPVPLPTGGVTQYFGPGTRLLVL.

The genes are TRBV5-6 and TRBJ1-5; D not certain. The germline CDR1 and CDR2 sequences are SGHDT and YYEEEE. The V gene lost 2 bases and the J gene lost 1 base, with 4 bases spanning the gap. This CDR3 has 13 amino acids. The CDR3 bases are TGTGCCAGCAGCTTTGGCAGCAATCAGCCCCAGCATTTT. Amino acid sequence: CASSFGSNQPQHF.

CDR3 region: CASSPTAVAGTGEQYF. The DNA for the CDR3 is TGTGCCAGCAGCCCCACGGCTGTTGCGGGAACGGGCGAGCAGTACTTC. The V gene is TRBV7-9, the J gene TRBJ2-7; tentative D call: TRBD2 (6 bases). CDR3 length: 16 amino acids. Trimming took 5 bases from V and 6 from J, leaving 23 bases between them. Germline lookup yields CDR1 SEHNR and CDR2 FQNEAQ (reference sequence).

The chain joins TRBV4-1 to TRBJ2-3, with D perhaps TRBD1 (5 bases). The CDR3 is 15 amino acids. V was cut by 1 base and J by 4 bases, with 12 bases left in between. The germline CDR1 and CDR2 sequences are MGHRA and YSYEKL. In DNA, the CDR3 is TGCGCCAGCAGCCAAGGGTTGGGGCCCCCAGATACGCAGTATTTT. Protein product: CASSQGLGPPDTQYF.

V gene TRBV6-5 combines with J gene TRBJ2-7; 7 bases are a match to TRBD1. This CDR3 spans 15 amino acids. J lost 0 bases, V lost 6 bases, and 8 bases had no gene match. Looked up from germline, CDR1 is MNHEY and CDR2 is SVGAGI. CDR3 region: CASRPGTAGSYEQYF. The CDR3, as DNA: TGTGCCAGCAGGCCCGGGACAGCAGGCTCCTACGAGCAGTACTTC.

The chain carries TRBV7-8 and TRBJ1-2, with D tentatively TRBD1 (5 bases). Germline V CDR1 and CDR2: SGHVS, FQNEAQ. The CDR3 is 12 residues long. V lost 5 bases, J lost 4 bases, and 8 bases lay in between. Here the CDR3 reads CASSGGRYGYTF. The CDR3 coding sequence is TGTGCCAGCAGCGGGGGACGCTATGGCTACACCTTC.

The rearrangement links TRBV7-9 to TRBJ2-5; D gene ambiguous. V gave up 5 bases and J gave up 2 bases, with 0 bases separating them. Germline-derived CDR1 and CDR2 are SEHNR and FQNEAQ (reference sequence). The CDR3 is 10 amino acids. CDR3 DNA sequence: TGTGCCAGCAGCCAAGAGACCCAGTACTTC. Encoded protein: CASSQETQYF.

The J gene is TRBJ2-7, the V gene TRBV2; the D is unclear. Germline CDR1 and CDR2: SNHLY and FYNNEI. The CDR3 is made up of 15 amino acids. V lost 0 bases and J lost 6, with 15 bases in between. The CDR3 region is CASSEARVLGSEQYF. Here the CDR3 DNA reads TGTGCCAGCAGTGAAGCTCGGGTTTTGGGCAGCGAGCAGTACTTC.

The V gene is TRBV5-1, the J gene TRBJ2-3; D unclear. V dropped 0 bases and J dropped 2 bases, with 7 bases sitting between them. CDR3 length: 14 amino acids. CDR1 is SGHRS and CDR2 is YFSETQ in the germline V gene. CDR3 in amino acids: CASSLATVTDTQYF. The CDR3 region has the DNA TGCGCCAGCAGCTTGGCAACGGTCACAGATACGCAGTATTTT.

The chain carries TRBV10-1 and TRBJ2-1; no reliable D call. There are 12 residues in the CDR3. V dropped 2 bases and J dropped 5 bases, with 4 bases sitting between them. The germline V gene has CDR1 WNHNN and CDR2 SYGVQD (reference sequence). CDR3 sequence reads: CASSEDHNEQFF. CDR3 DNA: TGCGCCAGCAGTGAGGACCACAATGAGCAGTTCTTC.

The rearrangement uses TRBV4-3 and TRBJ2-6; 8 nucleotides align to TRBD1. This CDR3 region has 20 residues. From germline, CDR1 is LGHNA and CDR2 YSLEER. J gave up 0 bases and V 1 base, and 11 bases lay outside the gene matches. CDR3 loop: CASSQVPQGAVPSGANVLTF. In DNA, the CDR3 is TGCGCCAGCAGCCAAGTACCCCAGGGGGCGGTCCCCTCTGGGGCCAACGTCCTGACTTTC.

The chain recombines TRBV5-6 with TRBJ2-5; 10 nucleotides line up with TRBD1. Germline V CDR1 and CDR2: SGHDT, YYEEEE. The CDR3 loop spans 17 amino acids. V lost 4 bases and J lost 2; bases outside the gene matches: 11. CDR3 nucleotide sequence: TGTGCCAGCAGCCCAGGACAGGGGGTCATCGGGCAAGAGACCCAGTACTTC. Residues: CASSPGQGVIGQETQYF.

This clone was observed a single time. V usage is TRBV5-1 and J usage is TRBJ2-3, with 8 bases fitting TRBD1. The CDR3 spans 16 residues. The germline CDR1 and CDR2 sequences are SGHRS and YFSETQ. Germline trimming cut 0 bases from V and 0 bases from J; bases unmatched to any gene: 3. This CDR3 reads CASSLDRGESTDTQYF. The CDR3 DNA is TGCGCCAGCAGCTTGGACAGGGGGGAGAGCACAGATACGCAGTATTTT.